This entry features one TCR beta chain sequence. Ten or more counts support this clonotype. The clone's antigen remains unknown. Nothing much larger sits one base from this clone, and base qualities are not available. TCR beta repertoires were profiled from peripheral blood of some 13 young patients with multiple sclerosis to demonstrate the VDJtools post-analysis software. The multiple sclerosis patients were children and adolescents ranging in age from roughly 6 to 15 years. The data belong to a study of post-analysis software for immune sequencing data (dated by TCRdb to between 2014 and 2016). Study-wide context: Disease courses on record covered relapsing-remitting, secondary progressive and progressive-relapsing multiple sclerosis, though some patients had no subtype annotation. The patient repertoires were compared against 10 to 12 previously published healthy control repertoires obtained from donors aged about 6 to 26 years. A subset of samples was prepared in parallel using single-end sample barcoding, then pooled and co-amplified after Illumina adapter ligation.

The receptor library was made with PCR. Reads for this sample came from an Illumina HiSeq 2500. To reduce PCR and sequencing biases, unique molecular identifiers were built into the TCR beta cDNA libraries. Roughly 0.5 million cDNA molecules were obtained per 1 to 10 million input T cells, so each molecule approximated one T cell. The same protocol used for the earlier healthy control dataset was applied to prepare and sequence the patient libraries. Samples belonging to the same batch were prepared together, multiplexed and sequenced on a shared HiSeq lane. The paper's processing steps were these. Raw barcoded reads were processed with MIGEC, and single-read molecular identifier groups were discarded before consensus assembly and CDR3 extraction. Clonotype tables were post-analysed with VDJtools, and diversity was normalized by down-sampling all datasets to the smallest sample size. Repertoire overlap clustering matched CDR3 amino acid but not nucleotide sequences to correct batch-related cross-sample contamination. TCRdb's own reprocessing of the public reads used fastp at Q25 and MiXCR and kept productive beta chains. Each CDR3 protein appears once, grouped with its most common genes and DNA. These V and J calls derive from TCRdb rather than the authors' analysis. A total of some 690,000 distinct CDR3 sequences appear in this sample, roughly 30% of them only once. The ten largest clonotypes hold around 0.6% of the sample.

The research as a whole found: Significantly lower normalized Chao1 diversity was found in multiple sclerosis patients than in controls, suggesting substantial peripheral T-cell clonal expansion. When samples were clustered directly using the F measure, samples prepared in the same batch co-clustered strongly, which prompted a batch-effect correction. The multiple sclerosis patient group was slightly younger than the control group.

Sample: blood. This TCR was recovered from a girl aged 10 to 17 with multiple sclerosis.

The encoded CDR3 is CATRLGGAYEQYF. The nucleotides read TGCGCCACCCGACTAGGAGGGGCGTACGAGCAGTACTTC. Rearrangement joined TRBV10-2 to TRBJ2-7; possibly the D gene is TRBD2, per 6 matching bases. According to the germline V gene, CDR1 reads WSHSY and CDR2 reads SAAADI. Inclusive of the bounding cysteine and phenylalanine, the CDR3 is 13 residues long. This entry keeps only the CDR3 DNA: 39 bases, framed from base 1. V is shortened by 10 bases, J by 4 bases, and the region joining them spans 17 bases.